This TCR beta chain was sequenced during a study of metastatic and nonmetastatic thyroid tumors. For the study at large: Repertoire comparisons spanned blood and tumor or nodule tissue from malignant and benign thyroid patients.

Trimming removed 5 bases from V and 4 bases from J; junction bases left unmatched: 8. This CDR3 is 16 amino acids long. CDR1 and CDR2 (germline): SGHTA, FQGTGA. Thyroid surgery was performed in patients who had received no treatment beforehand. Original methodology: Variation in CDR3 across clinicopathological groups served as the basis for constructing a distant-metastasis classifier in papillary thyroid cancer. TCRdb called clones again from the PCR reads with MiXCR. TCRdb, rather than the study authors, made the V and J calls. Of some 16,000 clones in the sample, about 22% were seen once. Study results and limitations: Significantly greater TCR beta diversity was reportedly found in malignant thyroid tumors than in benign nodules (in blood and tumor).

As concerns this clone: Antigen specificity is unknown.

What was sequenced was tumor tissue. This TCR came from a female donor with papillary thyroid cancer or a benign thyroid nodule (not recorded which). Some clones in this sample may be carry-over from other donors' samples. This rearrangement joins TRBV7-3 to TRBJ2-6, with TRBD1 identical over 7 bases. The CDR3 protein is CASSRQGTSGANVLTF. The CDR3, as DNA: TGTGCCAGCAGCCGACAGGGTACGAGCGGGGCCAACGTCCTGACTTTC.